In this sample, the clone carrying this TCR beta chain turned up a few times. Its antigen remains unidentified. The sample is drawn from a study of post-analysis software for immune sequencing data. Broader study findings: There was significantly lower normalized Chao1 diversity in multiple sclerosis patients than in controls. Strong co-clustering by F measure linked samples that shared a preparation batch.

Every TCR beta cDNA library bore unique molecular identifiers. Once roughly 0.85 to 11 million T cells were used, about 490,000 cDNA molecules resulted. TCRdb called the PCR reads again in MiXCR, with one record for every CDR3 protein. The profile shows hundreds of thousands of distinct CDR3 sequences, about 39% of them singletons. Input material: blood. The clonotype was recovered from a girl aged 2 to 9 with multiple sclerosis.

The CDR3 sequence: CSVEFRQGQNSYNEQFF. CDR3 nucleotide sequence: TGCAGCGTTGAATTTCGACAGGGGCAAAACTCCTACAATGAGCAGTTCTTC. The V and J genes are TRBV29-1 and TRBJ2-1, with TRBD1 matching 8 bases. This CDR3 region has 17 residues. Germline V gene sequence: CDR1 SQVTM, CDR2 ANQGSEA. With 2 bases clipped from V and 0 bases from J, the junction kept 9 bases outside the gene matches.